This T cell receptor beta chain was recovered during a study of CD8 T cells in ankylosing spondylitis. Germline V gene lookup returns CDR1 GTSNPN and CDR2 SVGIG (reference sequence). Trimming took off 4 bases at V and 4 bases at J, with 10 bases between the two ends. CDR3 length: 13 residues. Study-level points and caveats: A number of the motif variants had already been described in reactive arthritis synovial fluid and blood.

Each CDR3 protein gets one entry after TCRdb re-called the 5' RACE reads with MiXCR. The table lists around 250,000 distinct CDR3 sequences, about 10% of them singletons. This clonotype occurred many times. Its antigen is as yet unknown. This sequence was found in a male donor with ankylosing spondylitis or in good health (not recorded which). The chain is built from TRBV30 and TRBJ2-2; D remains ambiguous. The specimen sequenced was blood, either unsorted or a sorted T cell fraction (not recorded which). The CDR3 coding sequence is TGTGCCTGGATACGAAGTTCCACCGGGGAGCTGTTTTTT. Translating it yields CAWIRSSTGELFF.